This TCR beta chain was sequenced for a study of T cell repertoires in cytomegalovirus infection. The CDR3 runs to 15 residues. Germline lookup yields CDR1 SNHLY and CDR2 FYNNEI. Deletions cut 6 bases from V and 5 bases from J, with 17 bases between. Study results and limitations: Within the response measured ex vivo, HLA-C-restricted CMV-specific TCR beta clonotypes were dominant.

TCRdb fed the reads into MiXCR, producing one record per CDR3 protein. This sample yields around 280,000 distinct CDR3 sequences, of which roughly an eighth are seen a single time; about 10% belongs to the top ten. This clonotype appeared a few times. No antigen is known for it. The rearrangement links TRBV2 to TRBJ1-5; D gene uncertain. Sequencing was carried out using PBMCs. The source of this sequence is a human donor in good health (CMV status not recorded). Some clones in this sample may be carry-over from other donors' samples. The CDR3 sequence: CASRRALGWDQPQHF. CDR3 in DNA: TGTGCCAGCAGACGGGCCTTGGGATGGGATCAGCCCCAGCATTTT.